In its sample, the clone carrying this TCR beta chain was seen a few times. Researchers made TCR cDNA using 5'RACE template switching, and this step added a universal primer site and UMIs. TCRdb redid the calling of the 5' RACE reads with MiXCR, one entry per CDR3 protein. The data contain 75,000 to 100,000 distinct CDR3 sequences, almost 9% of them singletons. The CDR3 length is 15 residues. V gave up 4 bases and J gave up 3 bases; unmatched junction bases: 5. Germline loops: CDR1 SGHAT, CDR2 FQNNGV. The data derive from a study of T cells after yellow fever vaccination. As for the study in general: For low cell numbers, libraries were made with SMART-Seq v4 Ultra Low Input.

Points from the study as a whole: Booster sampling recovered most clones from primary vaccination (96% CD4, roughly 90% CD8). Contamination of FACS-sorted repertoires by abundant clonotypes from the bulk population could occur.

This clonotype originated in a young man who received the YFV17D yellow fever vaccine. The source was CD8+ T cells not binding an NS4B(214-222) dextramer, sorted from PBMCs, collected around 15 days after the first yellow fever vaccination. J is TRBJ1-4 and V is TRBV11-2; TRBD1 aligns across 7 bases. Here the CDR3 DNA reads TGTGCCAGCAGCTCACCGGGACAGCCTAATGAAAAACTGTTTTTT. This encodes CASSSPGQPNEKLFF.